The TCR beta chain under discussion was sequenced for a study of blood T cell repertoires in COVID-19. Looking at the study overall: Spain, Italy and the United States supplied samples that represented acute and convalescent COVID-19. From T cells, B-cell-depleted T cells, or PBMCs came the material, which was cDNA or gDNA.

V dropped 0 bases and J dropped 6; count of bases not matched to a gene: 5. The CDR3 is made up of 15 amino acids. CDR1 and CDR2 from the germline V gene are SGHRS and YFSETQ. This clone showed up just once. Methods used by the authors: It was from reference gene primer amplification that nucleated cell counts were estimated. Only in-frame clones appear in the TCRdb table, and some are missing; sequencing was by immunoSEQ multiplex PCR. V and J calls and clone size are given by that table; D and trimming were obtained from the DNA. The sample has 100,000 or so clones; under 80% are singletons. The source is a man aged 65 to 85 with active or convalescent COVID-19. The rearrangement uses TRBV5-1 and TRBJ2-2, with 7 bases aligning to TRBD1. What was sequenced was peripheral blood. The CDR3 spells CASSLGQGSPGELFF. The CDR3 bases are TGCGCCAGCAGCTTGGGACAGGGTAGCCCCGGGGAGCTGTTTTTT.